This entry features one T cell receptor beta chain sequence. The data are from a study of blood T cell repertoires in COVID-19. Study as a whole: Both acute and convalescent COVID-19 samples were obtained from the United States, Italy and Spain. PBMCs, B-cell-depleted T cells, or T cells were the source of the cDNA or gDNA that made up the material.

A Seattle source enrolled patients during active infection and followed them longitudinally. The J segment lost 2 bases and the V segment lost 3 bases, leaving 5 bases of the junction unmatched. The CDR3 sequence is 15 residues long. Germline-derived CDR1 and CDR2 are LNHDA and SQIVND (reference sequence). Study processing details: Estimated nucleated cell counts came from reference gene primer amplification. The repertoire was sequenced with immunoSEQ multiplex PCR; TCRdb's copy has only in-frame clones and lacks some. From that table come the V and J calls and clone size; the DNA was used to work out D and trimming. Found here are 100,000 to 150,000 clones, 75% to 90% of them singletons; the top ten hold 2.5% to 3.5%.

The origin of this receptor is an elderly woman with COVID-19, enrolled during active disease. The source material was peripheral blood. This chain connects TRBV19 to TRBJ2-5, with TRBD2 identical over 8 bases. CDR3 nucleotides: TGTGCCAGTAGTATCGTCGGGGGGGGGCAAGAGACCCAGTACTTC. Amino acids: CASSIVGGGQETQYF.